The 15 T cell receptor beta chains below were found in one sample sequenced in a study of vaccination and CD4 T cells after COVID-19. These receptors' antigens are unknown. CD4+ T cells that had been cultured provided DNA sequenced with the Oncomine TCR Beta short-read assay. TCRdb analysed the PCR reads with MiXCR anew, one entry per CDR3 protein. The table records fewer than 9,000 distinct CDR3 sequences, approximately 40% of them present only once. Treatment described: 10-day PBMC culture with coronavirus spike peptide pools or control peptides (ViraFEST assay). Gathering of the CD4+ T cells, from the unexposed donor, took place before the COVID-19 pandemic (2011-2018). Source material: CD4+ T cells from blood, cultured in vitro. These receptors all come from a human donor in good health.

J is TRBJ1-4 and V is TRBV7-6; TRBD1 matches at 9 bases. The CDR3 is 14 residues long. CDR1 and CDR2 from the germline V gene are SGHVS and FNYEAQ. V was pared by 5 bases and J by 7 bases, with 5 bases of the junction left unmatched. The DNA for the CDR3 is TGTGCCAGCAGCGGAGGGACAGGGCCTGAAAAACTGTTTTTT. As protein: CASSGGTGPEKLFF.

The chain links TRBV11-1 to TRBJ1-1, with unresolved D. CDR1 SGHAT and CDR2 FQDESV come from the germline V gene (reference sequence). The CDR3 runs to 13 residues. The V end lost 3 bases, the J end lost 1 base, and 6 bases lay between the germline ends. Here the CDR3 reads CASSLEGNTEAFF. CDR3 nucleotides: TGTGCCAGCAGCTTGGAGGGGAACACTGAAGCTTTCTTT.

The chain is built from TRBV6-5 and TRBJ2-1, with D perhaps assigned TRBD1 or TRBD2 (6 bases each). Germline CDR1 MNHEY, CDR2 SVGAGI. This CDR3 contains 17 residues. The ends were cut back, 0 bases at V and 7 bases at J, with 19 bases in the middle. CDR3 nucleotide sequence: TGTGCCAGCAGTTACTCACCTTACGCAGGGGAGGAAAATGAGCAGTTCTTC. It encodes CASSYSPYAGEENEQFF.

The J gene is TRBJ2-3, the V gene TRBV19; D might be TRBD1 (5 bases). Between the trimmed V and J ends, which lost 7 bases and 2 bases, there was a span of 13 bases. Germline V gene sequence: CDR1 LNHDA, CDR2 SQIVND (reference sequence). The CDR3 has 14 residues. CDR3 coding DNA: TGTGCCAGTAATTCGGGCAGGGCCACAGATACGCAGTATTTT. Protein product: CASNSGRATDTQYF.

The V call is TRBV27, the J call TRBJ2-5; the match to TRBD2 covers 13 bases. Germline CDR1 and CDR2: MNHEY and SMNVEV (reference sequence). The length of the CDR3 is 21 residues. J lost 2 bases, V lost 3 bases, and 18 bases had no gene match. CDR3 amino acids: CASSFTSPSPGLAGTQETQYF. CDR3 bases: TGTGCCAGCAGTTTCACATCGCCTTCTCCGGGACTAGCGGGGACACAAGAGACCCAGTACTTC.

This clonotype was recorded a few times. The chain joins TRBV7-2 to TRBJ2-5, with 10 positions matching TRBD2. Germline trimming cut 3 bases from V and 5 bases from J; bases unmatched to any gene: 0. In germline, CDR1 is SGHTA, CDR2 FQGNSA. The CDR3 totals 13 residues. This chain's CDR3 is CASSFSGGETQYF. CDR3 DNA sequence: TGTGCCAGCAGCTTTAGCGGGGGGGAGACCCAGTACTTC.

This clonotype was seen a few times. This chain uses TRBV7-9 with TRBJ2-7, with TRBD1 as a possible D gene (5 bases). CDR3 length: 14 residues. V lost 4 bases to trimming and J lost 3 bases, with 13 bases between them. Germline CDR1 SEHNR, CDR2 FQNEAQ (reference sequence). CDR3 nucleotide sequence: TGTGCCAGCAGCTACGATGTAGGGGTCTACGAGCAGTACTTC. It specifies CASSYDVGVYEQYF.

The rearrangement joins TRBV7-3 to TRBJ2-1, with TRBD2 matching over 11 bases. Trimming cost V 2 bases and J 14 bases; bases outside gene matches: 8. Germline-derived CDR1 and CDR2 are SGHTA and FQGTGA. The CDR3 has 14 residues. Written as DNA, the CDR3 is TGTGCCAGCAGCTTACCAATAGCGGGGGGGCCGAAGTTCTTC. As protein: CASSLPIAGGPKFF.

This clonotype has just one count. This chain uses TRBV6-1 with TRBJ2-1, with D perhaps TRBD1 (5 bases). Germline loops: CDR1 MNHNS, CDR2 SASEGT. The CDR3 is 13 amino acids. V lost 8 bases to trimming and J lost 6 bases, with 14 bases between them. CDR3 nucleotide sequence: TGTGCCAGCCAGGGCTCATCAATCAATGAGCAGTTCTTC. It translates to CASQGSSINEQFF.

In this sample, this clonotype turned up a few times. This chain uses TRBV6-2 or TRBV6-3 with TRBJ1-1; no clear D. The CDR3 runs to 13 residues. V was trimmed by 2 bases and J by 8 bases, leaving 12 bases between them. Germline assignment: CDR1 MNHEY and CDR2 SVGEGT. In DNA, the CDR3 is TGTGCCAGCAGTTACGAAGGGTTTCTGGAAGCTTTCTTT. It translates to CASSYEGFLEAFF.

The chain uses TRBV5-1 and TRBJ1-1; the D is unclear. The germline gives CDR1 SGHRS, CDR2 YFSETQ. The CDR3 is 14 residues long. Between the trimmed V and J ends, which lost 0 bases and 2 bases, there was a span of 8 bases. The CDR3 region is CASSLGSDNTEAFF. DNA of the CDR3: TGCGCCAGCAGCTTGGGGTCAGACAACACTGAAGCTTTCTTT.

In this sample, this clonotype turned up a few times. V is TRBV20-1 and J is TRBJ1-5; tentative D call: TRBD1 (6 bases). V lost 5 bases, J lost 0 bases, and 14 bases lay in between. There are 15 residues in the CDR3. Germline V lookup: CDR1 DFQATT, CDR2 SNEGSKA (reference sequence). CDR3 DNA sequence: TGCAGTGCTCGTCCCGTGGACAGTAGCAATCAGCCCCAGCATTTT. It yields the protein CSARPVDSSNQPQHF.

The chain is built from TRBV5-1 and TRBJ2-5, with D perhaps TRBD1 (6 bases). Looked up from germline, CDR1 is SGHRS and CDR2 is YFSETQ. CDR3 length equals 13 residues. Trimming took off 2 bases at V and 5 bases at J, with 10 bases between the two ends. The CDR3, as DNA: TGCGCCAGCAGCTTTGAAGGGGGTGAGACCCAGTACTTC. It translates to CASSFEGGETQYF.

This clonotype appeared a few times. The V gene is TRBV6-1, the J gene TRBJ1-1, with D unresolved. CDR3 length equals 16 residues. V was pared by 6 bases and J by 0 bases, with 17 bases between. The germline CDR1 and CDR2 sequences are MNHNS and SASEGT. CDR3 bases: TGTGCCAGCAGCCACCGGGCCTCAACCTTGAACACTGAAGCTTTCTTT. This translates into CASSHRASTLNTEAFF.

This rearrangement joins TRBV12-3 or TRBV12-4 to TRBJ1-5, with D possibly being TRBD1 (5 bases). This CDR3 is 15 amino acids long. V was trimmed by 1 base and J by 0 bases, leaving 7 bases between them. Written as DNA, the CDR3 is TGTGCCAGCAGTTTAGGGGGGAGTAGCAATCAGCCCCAGCATTTT. Amino acid sequence: CASSLGGSSNQPQHF.